Included here is one TCR beta chain sequence, with context. This sample was included in a study of control samples from healthy donors and cancer patients. Generated by immunoSEQ multiplex PCR, the TCRdb table keeps only in-frame clones and is missing some. The repertoire holds roughly 130,000 clones, with 85% to 95% as singletons. This CDR3 is 13 amino acids long. Deletions cut 4 bases from V and 4 bases from J, with 10 bases between. Germline V gene data show CDR1 as SGHTA and CDR2 as FQGTGA. What was sequenced was blood. This chain uses TRBV7-3 with TRBJ2-5; no firm D call. This sequence was found in a man younger than 30 in good health. Here the CDR3 DNA reads TGTGCCAGCAGCTCCGGAGTGGCAGAGACCCAGTACTTC. Protein: CASSSGVAETQYF.